This T cell receptor beta chain was identified during a study of cytomegalovirus exposure and HLA in healthy donors. Participants comprised healthy donors of bone marrow. A note on this clone: Its target is not known.

PCR primers comprised 60 Vbeta and 13 Jbeta primers. Libraries were prepared by immunoSEQ multiplex PCR; TCRdb keeps only in-frame clonotypes and omits some of them. The sample holds over 70,000 clones, around 70% seen once. Whole-study findings and limits: Most sequenced TCRs were rare (though some public TCRs occurred in many donors).

The specimen sequenced was PBMCs. This receptor was obtained from a woman between 45 and 65 years old in good health and CMV-seropositive.

The CDR3: CASTVAGEFTDTQYF. DNA for the CDR3: TGCGCCAGCACTGTGGCGGGAGAGTTCACAGATACGCAGTATTTT. The J gene is TRBJ2-3, the V gene TRBV5-1; 7 bases match TRBD2. In germline, CDR1 is SGHRS, CDR2 YFSETQ. This CDR3 comprises 15 residues. The junction had 9 bases not matched to a gene; V was cut back by 6 bases and J by 2 bases.